These 13 T cell receptor beta chains share one sample of origin, sequenced in a study of shared clonotypes between healthy human individuals (dated by TCRdb to the early 2020s). Preparation of the library involved the immunoSEQ multiplex PCR assay. TCRdb's version of the immuneACCESS table is confined to in-frame rearrangements and falls short of the full clone set. An unresolved V gene accounts for under half of the shortfall where checked; the remainder is of unknown origin. The sample has hundreds of thousands of clones on record, 96% of them singletons. 0.11% of the sample is held by the ten biggest clonotypes. CD8 naive samples were obtained by positive selection for CCR7 among CD45RO-negative cells, yielding a CD45RA+CCR7+ population from which TemRA cells were excluded. Source material: naive CD8+ T cells sorted from blood. The cell subset or site label on this specimen signifies: CD45RA+CCR7+. The source is a woman aged 25 to 45 in good health.

The chain joins TRBV21-1 to TRBJ1-5. TRBV21-1 is a listed pseudogene. This CDR3 has 17 residues. The CDR3 is CASSEGGGAFLCQPQHF. CDR3 nucleotide sequence: TGTGCCAGCAGCGAGGGCGGGGGCGCATTCTTGTGTCAGCCCCAGCATTTT.

V gene TRBV27 combines with J gene TRBJ2-2; 7 bases line up with TRBD1. The CDR3 is 14 residues long. V shed 9 bases and J 0 bases; nucleotides not matched to a gene: 4. CDR1 and CDR2 from the germline V gene are MNHEY and SMNVEV (reference sequence). DNA of the CDR3: TGTGCCAGTACCGGGACAGCGAACACCGGGGAGCTGTTTTTT. This translates into CASTGTANTGELFF.

V gene TRBV27 combines with J gene TRBJ2-7; 10 bases agree with TRBD2. Germline-derived CDR1 and CDR2 are MNHEY and SMNVEV (reference sequence). The CDR3 runs 14 residues. V shed 7 bases and J 4 bases; nucleotides not matched to a gene: 7. This CDR3 reads CASKATSGWYEQYF. The CDR3 DNA reads as TGTGCCAGCAAAGCGACTAGCGGGTGGTACGAGCAGTACTTC.

The chain uses TRBV5-6 and TRBJ2-5; tentative D call: TRBD1 (6 bases). TRBJ2-7 explains the end of the DNA better; the J call may be wrong. The CDR3 is 12 amino acids. Per the germline V gene, CDR1 is SGHDT and CDR2 is YYEEEE. The CDR3 loop is CASSHNRVEQYF. The DNA of the CDR3 is TGTGCCAGCAGCCATAACAGGGTCGAGCAGTACTTC.

The chain carries TRBV20-1 and TRBJ1-1, with TRBD1 as a possible D gene (5 bases). V was shortened by 0 bases and J by 10 bases, with 9 bases between the two germline ends. Looked up from germline, CDR1 is DFQATT and CDR2 is SNEGSKA (reference sequence). The length of the CDR3 is 11 residues. The CDR3 reads CSARDQGLAFF. DNA for the CDR3: TGCAGTGCTAGAGATCAGGGTTTAGCTTTCTTT.

The V call is TRBV29-1, the J call TRBJ2-7; D is unclear. V was cut by 5 bases and J by 6 bases, with 14 bases left in between. Germline CDR1 is SQVTM and CDR2 is ANQGSEA. This CDR3 contains 12 residues. CDR3 protein: CSVLGSRVEQYF. The DNA of the CDR3 is TGCAGCGTTTTAGGATCTCGGGTCGAGCAGTACTTC.

In its sample, this clone was seen once. The chain has TRBV19 and TRBJ1-5, with TRBD1 identical over 7 bases. Germline lookup yields CDR1 LNHDA and CDR2 SQIVND (reference sequence). Unmatched junction bases numbered 13, after V lost 5 bases and J lost 6 bases. The CDR3 sequence is 16 residues long. Here the CDR3 DNA reads TGTGCCAGTAGTCCCCCCTCGACAGGGCAGTTTCAGCCCCAGCATTTT. Residues: CASSPPSTGQFQPQHF.

The rearrangement links TRBV5-6 to TRBJ2-2; D is tentatively TRBD1 or TRBD2 (5 bases each). The CDR3 spans 16 residues. Trimming cost V 1 base and J 0 bases, with 10 bases left between them. Germline CDR1 and CDR2: SGHDT and YYEEEE. DNA for the CDR3: TGTGCCAGCAGCTTGTCCGGGACCCCGAACACCGGGGAGCTGTTTTTT. Its translation is CASSLSGTPNTGELFF.

The chain is built from TRBV29-1 and TRBJ2-3; tentative D call: TRBD2 (5 bases). The CDR3 contains 12 residues. V lost 7 bases and J lost 5, with 13 bases in between. Germline CDR1 is SQVTM and CDR2 is ANQGSEA. The CDR3 DNA reads as TGCAGCGGGCGGATGGGAGTAGATACGCAGTATTTT. Its translation: CSGRMGVDTQYF.

Remarks on this clone: Other DNA sequences from this sample encode an identical CDR3 as well. The chain carries TRBV13 and TRBJ2-7, with D possibly being TRBD1 (6 bases). Germline values: CDR1 PRHDT, CDR2 FYEKMQ (reference sequence). Trimming removed 4 bases at V and 1 base at J, with 8 bases between. The CDR3 covers 13 residues. CDR3 in DNA: TGTGCCAGCAGCTCGGACAGATCCTACGAGCAGTACTTC. It yields the protein CASSSDRSYEQYF.

For this clone: The sample holds other DNA sequences that translate to the same CDR3. This chain connects TRBV2 to TRBJ2-7; 8 bases are shared with TRBD2. Germline V gene data show CDR1 as SNHLY and CDR2 as FYNNEI. This CDR3 is built from 15 residues. Losses at the gene ends were 3 bases for V and 4 bases for J; bases not matched to a gene: 8. CDR3 coding DNA: TGTGCCAGCAGTGAGGACAGCGGGAGTAGATACGAGCAGTACTTC. The encoded protein is CASSEDSGSRYEQYF.

The rearrangement links TRBV28 to TRBJ1-1, with 7 bases fitting TRBD1. V lost 10 bases, J lost 3 bases, and 8 bases stayed unmatched. Germline assignment: CDR1 MDHEN and CDR2 SYDVKM. The CDR3 runs 13 residues. CDR3 sequence reads: CATRQGGDTEAFF. CDR3 nucleotides: TGTGCCACACGACAGGGAGGAGACACTGAAGCTTTCTTT.

The V and J genes are TRBV11-2 and TRBJ2-5, with 10 bases lining up with TRBD1. V lost 6 bases to trimming and J lost 2 bases; unmatched junction nucleotides: 9. Per the germline V gene, CDR1 is SGHAT and CDR2 is FQNNGV. The CDR3 sequence is 16 residues long. This CDR3 reads CASSFTGQGIQETQYF. The CDR3 DNA follows: TGTGCCAGCAGTTTCACGGGACAGGGGATTCAAGAGACCCAGTACTTC.